This T cell receptor beta chain was profiled in a study of T cells in Graves' hyperthyroidism and ophthalmopathy. Findings and caveats of the study: Blood also showed most of the thyroid clonotypes that were expanded above 0.001.

Notes on this clonotype: Antigen: not known.

The germline V and J ends were trimmed by 5 bases and 5 bases, with 9 bases remaining between them. CDR3 length: 12 amino acids. Germline lookup yields CDR1 SEHNR and CDR2 FQNEAQ (reference sequence). Amplification yielded TCR beta CDR3 regions, with RNA transcripts as the source. The TCR CDR3 first-round RT-PCR relied on the HTBI primer set. TCRdb called the multiplex PCR reads again in MiXCR, with one record for every CDR3 protein. The sample carries nearly 750,000 distinct CDR3 sequences, roughly a third recorded once. The definition of stable Graves' hyperthyroidism was no ophthalmopathy progression within 18 months. Patients between 18 and 65 years old had hyperthyroidism, newly diagnosed and lasting under 2 months. Uncontrolled infection, other autoimmune disease, pregnancy or lactation disqualified patients from enrolment.

The TCR originated in a woman aged 40 to 50 with Graves' hyperthyroidism. What was sequenced was blood. This chain joins TRBV7-9 and TRBJ2-5; D is ambiguous. The CDR3 DNA is TGTGCCAGCAGCCCCGATTCGGAGACCCAGTACTTC. This encodes CASSPDSETQYF.